This TCR beta chain was found in a study of early T cells in non-severe SARS-CoV-2 infection. For the study at large: The input, bulk RNA from unsorted whole blood, was sequenced, and chains were unpaired.

The study's findings and limits: VDJdb-based matching was biased toward anti-spike CD8 responses and missed private and CD4 specificities.

This clonotype has at least ten counts. Its cognate antigen is unknown. Attachment of unique molecular identifiers was made to individual cDNA molecules. MiXCR, applied by TCRdb to the 5' RACE reads, yields one record per CDR3 protein. The data hold about 90,000 distinct CDR3 sequences, with roughly 12% observed a single time. The starting material was whole blood, obtained at baseline. The clonotype comes from an adult who was a healthcare worker with PCR-confirmed SARS-CoV-2 infection or an uninfected control (not recorded which).

The CDR3 DNA sequence: TGCGCCAGCAGCTTGGGACAAGAGCAGTTCTTC. Translating gives CASSLGQEQFF. V is TRBV5-1 and J is TRBJ2-1; D call uncertain. V was cut by 0 bases and J by 10 bases, with 5 bases left in between. Germline CDR1 is SGHRS and CDR2 is YFSETQ. This CDR3 comprises 11 residues. The variable domain in full, with the rest retrieved from reference TRBV5-1 and TRBJ2-1, is KAGVTQTPRYLIKTRGQQVTLSCSPISGHRSVSWYQQTPGQGLQFLFEYFSETQRNKGNFPGRFSGRQFSNSRSEMNVSTLELGDSALYLCASSLGQEQFFGPGTRLTVL.